A selection of T cell receptor beta chains follows, all from one sample in a study of response to subunit inactivated influenza vaccine. TCRdb called the RT-PCR reads again in MiXCR, with one record for every CDR3 protein. The sample includes about 650,000 distinct CDR3 sequences, 14% of them seen just once. The specimen comprised PBMCs from blood, sampled 14 to 15 days before vaccination. These receptors all stem from a man aged 50-59 years who received an inactivated influenza vaccine. Each CDR3 is given with its conserved first and last residue. The order of the fields is D gene, V gene, clone size, J gene, CDR3 DNA, CDR3 protein. The D gene is left open where the match is weak. Part of the rows lack a size; the others show once, few, many or a class for expanded clones.

>TRBD2|TRBV12-3/TRBV12-4|NA|TRBJ2-1
TGTGCCAGCAGATTGACTAGCGGGGGACACAATGAGCAGTTCTTC
CASRLTSGGHNEQFF
>NA|TRBV5-6|NA|TRBJ2-7
TGTGCCAGCAGCCCAAGGGGGGGAAAGACTTACTCCTACGAGCAGTACTTC
CASSPRGGKTYSYEQYF
>NA|TRBV6-2/TRBV6-3|few|TRBJ1-5
TGTGCCAGCACGGGGGGGGCACTGGGGTATCAGCCCCAGCATTTT
CASTGGALGYQPQHF
>NA|TRBV20-1|NA|TRBJ2-7
TGCAGTGCTAGACGCCCTAGAGACGAGCAGTACTTC
CSARRPRDEQYF
>TRBD2|TRBV4-3|NA|TRBJ2-1
TGCGCCAGCAGCCAAGATGGCCAAACTAGCGGCCTCTACAATGAGCAGTTCTTC
CASSQDGQTSGLYNEQFF
>NA|TRBV5-6|NA|TRBJ2-5
TGTGCCAGCAGCTTCGGCTGGGCGGAGACCCAGTACTTC
CASSFGWAETQYF
>NA|TRBV6-1|few|TRBJ2-3
TGTGCCAGCAGTGATCTTCTTAGGCGGGGCGATACGCAGTATTTT
CASSDLLRRGDTQYF
>NA|TRBV7-7|NA|TRBJ2-1
TGTGCTAGCAGCCCCGCGGCGGGGTCACTCCGGTCTGGGGTGAATGAGCAGTTCTTC
CASSPAAGSLRSGVNEQFF
>NA|TRBV28|NA|TRBJ2-2
TGTGCCAGCAGTGCATCTTACCGGGACATAAACACCGGGGAGCTGTTTTTT
CASSASYRDINTGELFF
>TRBD2|TRBV3-1|NA|TRBJ2-1
TGTGCCAGCAGCCAAGAGAGGGGACTAGTCGATGAGCAGTTCTTC
CASSQERGLVDEQFF
>TRBD1|TRBV5-1|few|TRBJ2-7
TGCGCCAGCAGCTCACACAGGGGGCGGGACGAGCAGTACTTC
CASSSHRGRDEQYF
>TRBD2|TRBV12-3/TRBV12-4|many|TRBJ2-1
TGTGCCAGCAGTACAGCTAGCGGGGGCATCTACAATGAGCAGTTCTTC
CASSTASGGIYNEQFF
>TRBD2|TRBV12-3/TRBV12-4|NA|TRBJ2-3
TGTGCCAGCAGTCGGGGGACTAGCGGGGGATCTAGCACAGATACGCAGTATTTT
CASSRGTSGGSSTDTQYF
>TRBD2|TRBV5-1|NA|TRBJ2-2
TGCGCCAGCAGCCCCGGGACTAGCGGTCGAAGCACCGGGGAGCTGTTTTTT
CASSPGTSGRSTGELFF
>TRBD2|TRBV28|many|TRBJ2-5
TGTGCCAGCAGGCTGAGTAGCGGGGCCAGGGTGACCCAGTACTTC
CASRLSSGARVTQYF
>NA|TRBV5-1|few|TRBJ1-1
TGCGCCAGCAGCTTGGTACAGAAGAACACTGAAGCTTTCTTT
CASSLVQKNTEAFF
>TRBD1|TRBV20-1|few|TRBJ2-5
TGCAGTGCTGAGGACAGGGGTTCCCAAGAGACCCAGTACTTC
CSAEDRGSQETQYF
>NA|TRBV6-6|NA|TRBJ1-2
TGTGCCAGCAGGCTAACGGACGGTGGCTACACCTTC
CASRLTDGGYTF